The present TCR beta chain was sequenced within a study of graft-versus-host responses after intestinal transplantation. Study details: Multivisceral, liver-intestinal, or isolated intestinal grafts were transplanted into recipients. Every recipient underwent anti-thymocyte globulin induction, then tacrolimus and steroids for approximately three years. Study results and limitations: Levels of circulating GvH clones at their peak were associated with early post-transplant HvG declines. GvH clones were identified in recipient marrow, with some first appearing in ileum or blood.

Points on this clone: Its cognate antigen is unknown.

Clones were sequenced by immunoSEQ multiplex PCR, and TCRdb holds only the in-frame ones, with some missing. The sample holds 95,000 to 110,000 clones; around 90% are singletons and the top ten take over 0.6%. The V gene lost 1 base and the J gene lost 5 bases, with 9 bases spanning the gap. Germline values: CDR1 MNHNY, CDR2 SVGAGI (reference sequence). The CDR3 loop spans 14 amino acids. The chain has TRBV6-6 and TRBJ1-5, with a tentative D call TRBD1 (6 bases). This receptor was taken from a human donor who was the organ donor for an intestinal transplant. The source was unstimulated CD4+ T cells sorted from spleen or lymph node cells, collected before transplant. This CDR3 reads CASSYYRVDQPQHF. The CDR3 DNA reads as TGTGCCAGCAGTTACTACAGGGTGGATCAGCCCCAGCATTTT.